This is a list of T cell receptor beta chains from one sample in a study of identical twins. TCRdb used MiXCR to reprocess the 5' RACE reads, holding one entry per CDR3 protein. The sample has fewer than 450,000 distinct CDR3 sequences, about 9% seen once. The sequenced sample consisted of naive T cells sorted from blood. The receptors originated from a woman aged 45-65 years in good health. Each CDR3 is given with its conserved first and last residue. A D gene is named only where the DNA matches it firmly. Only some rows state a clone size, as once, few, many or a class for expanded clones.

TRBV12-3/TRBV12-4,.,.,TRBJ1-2,CASSFLELHGYTF,TGTGCCAGCAGTTTCTTGGAATTACATGGCTACACCTTC
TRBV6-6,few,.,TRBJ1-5,CASSYAGIGQPQHF,TGTGCCAGCAGTTACGCAGGGATAGGTCAGCCCCAGCATTTT
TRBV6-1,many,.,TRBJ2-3,CASSEGLATDTQYF,TGTGCCAGCAGTGAAGGTTTAGCAACAGATACGCAGTATTTT
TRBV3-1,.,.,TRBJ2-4,CASKAGKNIQYF,TGTGCCAGCAAGGCAGGCAAAAACATTCAGTACTTC
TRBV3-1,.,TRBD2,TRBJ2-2,CASSQDSGRPGELFF,TGTGCCAGCAGCCAAGACAGCGGGAGGCCCGGGGAGCTGTTTTTT
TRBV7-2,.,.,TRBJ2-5,CASSFSRGTANKETQYF,TGTGCCAGCAGCTTTTCACGGGGAACAGCGAACAAAGAGACCCAGTACTTC
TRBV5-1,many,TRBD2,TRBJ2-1,CASQSNGKRLAGNYYNEQFF,TGCGCCAGCCAATCCAACGGCAAACGGTTAGCGGGAAATTACTACAATGAGCAGTTCTTC
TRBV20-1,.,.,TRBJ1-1,CSVSGRRVTEAFF,TGCAGTGTCTCCGGACGTCGGGTCACTGAAGCTTTCTTT
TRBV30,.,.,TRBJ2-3,CAWSLGGKTDTQYF,TGTGCCTGGAGCTTAGGCGGGAAAACAGATACGCAGTATTTT
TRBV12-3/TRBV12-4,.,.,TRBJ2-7,CASSFKRRGEQYF,TGTGCCAGCAGTTTCAAAAGGAGGGGGGAGCAGTACTTC
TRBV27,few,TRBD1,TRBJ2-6,CASSFRGPRDRGTGANVLTF,TGTGCCAGCAGTTTCAGGGGACCCCGGGACAGGGGTACCGGGGCCAACGTCCTGACTTTC
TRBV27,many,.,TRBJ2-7,CASDPTGGGYEQYF,TGTGCCTCTGACCCGACGGGCGGTGGTTACGAGCAGTACTTC
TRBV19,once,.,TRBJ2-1,CASSIGPLEHNEQFF,TGTGCCAGTAGTATCGGTCCTCTGGAGCACAATGAGCAGTTCTTC
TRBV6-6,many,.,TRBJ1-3,CASLTGTSGNTIYF,TGTGCCAGCCTTACAGGGACTTCTGGAAACACCATATATTTT
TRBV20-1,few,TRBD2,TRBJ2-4,CSASGRALRAKNIQYF,TGCAGTGCTAGCGGGAGGGCCTTGCGGGCCAAAAACATTCAGTACTTC
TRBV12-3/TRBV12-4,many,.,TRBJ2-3,CASSPRWGGDTQYF,TGTGCCAGCAGTCCTCGGTGGGGCGGGGATACGCAGTATTTT
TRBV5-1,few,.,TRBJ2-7,CASSAGTARSYEQYF,TGCGCCAGCAGCGCGGGGACAGCACGATCCTACGAGCAGTACTTC
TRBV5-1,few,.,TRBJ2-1,CASSLSSGRYNEQFF,TGCGCCAGCAGCTTGTCGAGCGGGCGATACAATGAGCAGTTCTTC
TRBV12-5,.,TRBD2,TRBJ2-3,CASGPGEGHADTQYF,TGTGCTAGTGGCCCCGGGGAGGGCCACGCAGATACGCAGTATTTT
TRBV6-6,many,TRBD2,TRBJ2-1,CASSTGTSGWSSYNEQFF,TGTGCCAGCAGCACCGGGACTAGCGGGTGGAGCTCCTACAATGAGCAGTTCTTC
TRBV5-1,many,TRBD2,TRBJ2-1,CASSTGLAGAGEQFF,TGCGCCAGCAGCACGGGACTAGCGGGAGCGGGTGAGCAGTTCTTC
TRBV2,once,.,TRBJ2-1,CASREQGIEQFF,TGTGCCAGCAGGGAACAGGGTATTGAGCAGTTCTTC
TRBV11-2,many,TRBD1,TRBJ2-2,CASSYHRGGELFF,TGTGCCAGCAGCTACCACAGGGGCGGGGAGCTGTTTTTT
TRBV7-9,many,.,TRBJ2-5,CASSTGNQETQYF,TGTGCCAGCAGCACAGGCAACCAAGAGACCCAGTACTTC
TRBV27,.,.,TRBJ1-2,CASSDSVRGYGYTF,TGTGCCAGCAGTGACAGCGTCAGGGGCTATGGCTACACCTTC
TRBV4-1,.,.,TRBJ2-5,CASSQLIQETQYF,TGCGCCAGCAGCCAGTTGATACAAGAGACCCAGTACTTC
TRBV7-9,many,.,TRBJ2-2,CASSFLERYTGELFF,TGTGCCAGCAGCTTCCTAGAACGGTACACCGGGGAGCTGTTTTTT
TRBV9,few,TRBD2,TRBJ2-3,CASSKGLAGSQYF,TGTGCCAGCAGCAAGGGACTAGCGGGGTCGCAGTATTTT
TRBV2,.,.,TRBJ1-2,CASRGETVGYTF,TGTGCCAGCAGGGGGGAGACGGTAGGCTACACCTTC
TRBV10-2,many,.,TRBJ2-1,CASSEGHEQFF,TGCGCCAGCAGTGAGGGCCATGAGCAGTTCTTC
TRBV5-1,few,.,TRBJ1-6,CASSYAGARSSPLHF,TGCGCCAGCAGCTATGCCGGGGCCAGGAGTTCACCCCTCCACTTT
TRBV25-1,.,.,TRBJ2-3,CASRVPDRDGTQYF,TGTGCCAGCAGGGTCCCAGACAGAGACGGTACGCAGTATTTT
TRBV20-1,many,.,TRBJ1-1,CSASSLNTEAFF,TGCAGTGCTAGTTCGCTGAACACTGAAGCTTTCTTT
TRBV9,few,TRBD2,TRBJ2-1,CASRRLAGTAHEQFF,TGTGCCAGCAGGCGATTAGCGGGAACCGCCCATGAGCAGTTCTTC
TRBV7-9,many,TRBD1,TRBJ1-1,CASSPTGMNTEAFF,TGTGCCAGCAGCCCGACAGGGATGAACACTGAAGCTTTCTTT
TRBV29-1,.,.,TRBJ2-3,CSVAPFISRKDTQYF,TGCAGCGTTGCCCCGTTCATTTCTCGGAAGGATACGCAGTATTTT
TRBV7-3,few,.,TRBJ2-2,CASSLILGATGELFF,TGTGCCAGCAGCTTAATTCTAGGGGCGACAGGGGAGCTGTTTTTT
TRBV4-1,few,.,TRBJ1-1,CASSQDPGVVNTEAFF,TGCGCCAGCAGCCAAGATCCGGGCGTGGTGAACACTGAAGCTTTCTTT
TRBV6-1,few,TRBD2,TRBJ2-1,CASSLAVPNEQFF,TGTGCCAGTTCACTAGCGGTTCCCAATGAGCAGTTCTTC
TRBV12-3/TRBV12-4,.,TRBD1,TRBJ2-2,CASSLRGPDTGELFF,TGTGCCAGCAGTTTAAGGGGGCCGGACACCGGGGAGCTGTTTTTT
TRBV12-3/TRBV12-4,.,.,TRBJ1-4,CASSFGSPATNEKLFF,TGTGCCAGCAGTTTCGGGAGTCCGGCAACTAATGAAAAACTGTTTTTT
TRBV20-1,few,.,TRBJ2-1,CSARGNLASVGYNEQFF,TGCAGTGCTAGAGGAAACCTCGCATCGGTTGGGTACAATGAGCAGTTCTTC
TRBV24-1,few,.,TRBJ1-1,CATWGSEAFF,TGTGCCACCTGGGGGTCTGAAGCTTTCTTT
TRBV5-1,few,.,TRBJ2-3,CASSLGKGGDTQYF,TGCGCCAGCAGCTTGGGGAAGGGCGGAGATACGCAGTATTTT
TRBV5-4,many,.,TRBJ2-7,CASSGGGGALVYEQYF,TGTGCCAGCAGCGGGGGAGGGGGCGCCCTGGTTTACGAGCAGTACTTC
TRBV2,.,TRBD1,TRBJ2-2,CASSYGTGAPANTGELFF,TGTGCCAGCTCCTACGGGACAGGGGCCCCAGCGAACACCGGGGAGCTGTTTTTT
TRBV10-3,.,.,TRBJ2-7,CAIKIYEQYF,TGTGCCATCAAAATCTACGAGCAGTACTTC
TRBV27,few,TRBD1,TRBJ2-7,CASATGVHVYEQYF,TGTGCCAGCGCCACAGGGGTACATGTGTACGAGCAGTACTTC